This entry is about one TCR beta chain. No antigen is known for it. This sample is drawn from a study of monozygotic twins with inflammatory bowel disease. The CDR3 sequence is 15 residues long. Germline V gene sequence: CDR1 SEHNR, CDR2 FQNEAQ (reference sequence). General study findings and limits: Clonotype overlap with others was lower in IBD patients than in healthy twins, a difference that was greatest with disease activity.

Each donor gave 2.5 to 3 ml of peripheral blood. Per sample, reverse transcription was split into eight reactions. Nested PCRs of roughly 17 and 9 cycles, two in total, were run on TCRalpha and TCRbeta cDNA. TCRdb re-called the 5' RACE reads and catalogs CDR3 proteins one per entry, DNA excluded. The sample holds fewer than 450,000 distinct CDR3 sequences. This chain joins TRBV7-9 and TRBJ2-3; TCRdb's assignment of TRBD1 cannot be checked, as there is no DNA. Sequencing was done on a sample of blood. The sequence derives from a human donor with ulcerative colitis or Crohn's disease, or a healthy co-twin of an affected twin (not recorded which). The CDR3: CASSWLERGQNTQYF.